Given below is one TCR beta chain in context. The source of the sample is a study of shared clonotypes between healthy human individuals. At the level of the study: Donor ages ranged 18 to 49 years: a couple of women, a few men.

Assay used: immunoSEQ multiplex PCR; TCRdb lists only in-frame clones, some missing. The repertoire includes some 1.5 million clones, roughly 96% of them detected once, and roughly 1.1% sits in the top ten. The germline CDR1 and CDR2 sequences are SGHRS and YFSETQ. This CDR3 comprises 14 residues. V was clipped by 4 bases and J by 1 base, with 12 bases between them. Sequencing used naive CD4+ T cells sorted from blood. Subset noted: CD45RA+ positively selected. The TCR originated in a man aged 30 to 39 in good health. The chain links TRBV5-1 to TRBJ2-7; D is ambiguous. The chain's CDR3 is CASSRLTASYEQYF. Written as DNA, the CDR3 is TGCGCCAGCAGCCGTTTAACAGCTTCCTACGAGCAGTACTTC.